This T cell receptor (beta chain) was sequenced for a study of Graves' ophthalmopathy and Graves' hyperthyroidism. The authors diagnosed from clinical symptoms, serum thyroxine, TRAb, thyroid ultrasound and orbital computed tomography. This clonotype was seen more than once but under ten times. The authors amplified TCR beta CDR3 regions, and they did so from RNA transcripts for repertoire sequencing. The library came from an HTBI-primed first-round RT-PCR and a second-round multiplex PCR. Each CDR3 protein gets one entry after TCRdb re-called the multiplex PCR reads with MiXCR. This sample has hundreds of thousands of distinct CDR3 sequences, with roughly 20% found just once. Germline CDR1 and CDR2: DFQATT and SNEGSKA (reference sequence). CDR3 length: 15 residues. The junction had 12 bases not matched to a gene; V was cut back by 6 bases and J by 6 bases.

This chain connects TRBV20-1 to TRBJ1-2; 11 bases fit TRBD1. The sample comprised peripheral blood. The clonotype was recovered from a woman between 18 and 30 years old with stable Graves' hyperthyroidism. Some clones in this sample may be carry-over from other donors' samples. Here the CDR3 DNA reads TGCAGTGCCCTTCGGACAGGGGGCGCTAATCATGGCTACACCTTC. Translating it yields CSALRTGGANHGYTF.